The present TCR beta chain was sequenced within a study of post-analysis software for immune sequencing data. Broader study findings: A few TRBV segments occurring more often in patients than controls included TRBV5-6, TRBV5-1 and TRBV20-1. Controls significantly exceeded multiple sclerosis patients in normalized Chao1 diversity.

Concerning this clonotype: The antigen is unknown.

The CDR3 contains 16 residues. CDR1 and CDR2 from the germline V gene are SEHNR and FQNEAQ (reference sequence). V lost 5 bases and J lost 0, with 15 bases in between. cDNA libraries of TCR beta carried unique molecular identifiers. One entry per CDR3 protein, called by TCRdb with MiXCR from the PCR reads. The profile shows under 650,000 distinct CDR3 sequences, around 40% of them singletons. The clonotype was recovered from a girl between 5 and 17 years old with multiple sclerosis. Material: blood. This chain connects TRBV7-9 to TRBJ2-3; a weak D match, TRBD2 (6 bases). Written as DNA, the CDR3 is TGTGCCAGCAGCCCTTTTGAAAGCGGGAGCACAGATACGCAGTATTTT. Encoded protein: CASSPFESGSTDTQYF.